This TCR beta chain was obtained from a study of shared clonotypes between healthy human individuals. Turning to the study itself: CD8 memory received one plate per donor, CD8 naive two, CD4 memory three and CD4 naive three.

Findings and limits, study-wide: With few donors, the genetic and exposure-history diversity represented was limited.

The protocol was immunoSEQ multiplex PCR, while the TCRdb copy is restricted to in-frame clones and leaves out a portion. The top ten hold around 0.45% of the sample, which has approximately 1.4 million clones, 95% to 99% seen once. Notes on this clone: Its antigen remains unidentified.

The TCR was taken from a man aged 25 to 40 in good health. Sequences were obtained from naive CD4+ T cells sorted from blood. Subset specified: CD45RA+ positively selected.

The CDR3 nucleotides are TGTGCCAGCAGCTCACGACTGGACAACTCCTACGAGCAGTACTTC. Translation gives CASSSRLDNSYEQYF. This chain joins TRBV5-5 and TRBJ2-7; D possibly corresponds to TRBD1 (5 bases). This CDR3 region has 15 residues. V was trimmed by 3 bases and J by 0 bases, leaving 13 bases between them. Germline V gene data show CDR1 as SGHKS and CDR2 as YYEKEE (reference sequence). Filled out from reference TRBV5-5 and TRBJ2-7, the complete variable domain reads DAGVTQSPTHLIKTRGQQVTLRCSPISGHKSVSWYQQVLGQGPQFIFQYYEKEERGRGNFPDRFSARQFPNYSSELNVNALLLGDSALYLCASSSRLDNSYEQYFGPGTRLTVT.